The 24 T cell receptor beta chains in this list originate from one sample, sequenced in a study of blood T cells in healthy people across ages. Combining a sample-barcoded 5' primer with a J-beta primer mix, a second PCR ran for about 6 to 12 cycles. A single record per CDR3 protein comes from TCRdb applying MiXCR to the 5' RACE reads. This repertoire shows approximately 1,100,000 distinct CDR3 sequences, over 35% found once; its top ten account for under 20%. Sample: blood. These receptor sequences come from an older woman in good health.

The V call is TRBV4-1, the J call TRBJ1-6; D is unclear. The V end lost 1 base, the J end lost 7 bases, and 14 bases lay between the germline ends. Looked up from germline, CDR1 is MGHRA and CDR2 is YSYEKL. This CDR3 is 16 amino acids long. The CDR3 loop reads CASSQVMGSDNSPLHF. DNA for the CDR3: TGCGCCAGCAGCCAAGTCATGGGGTCTGACAATTCACCCCTCCACTTT.

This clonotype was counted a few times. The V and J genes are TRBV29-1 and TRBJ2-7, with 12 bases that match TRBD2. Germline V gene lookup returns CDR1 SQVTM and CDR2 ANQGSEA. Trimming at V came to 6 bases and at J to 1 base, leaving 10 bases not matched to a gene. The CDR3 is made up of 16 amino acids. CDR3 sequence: CSVERLAGVGSYEQYF. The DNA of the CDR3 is TGCAGCGTGGAAAGACTAGCGGGAGTAGGATCCTACGAGCAGTACTTC.

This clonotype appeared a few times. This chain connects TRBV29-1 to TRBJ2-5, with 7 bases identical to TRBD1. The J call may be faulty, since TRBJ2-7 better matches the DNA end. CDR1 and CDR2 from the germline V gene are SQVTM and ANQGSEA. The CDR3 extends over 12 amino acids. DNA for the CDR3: TGCAGCGTTAGGGACAGTATTCACGAGCAGTACTTC. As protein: CSVRDSIHEQYF.

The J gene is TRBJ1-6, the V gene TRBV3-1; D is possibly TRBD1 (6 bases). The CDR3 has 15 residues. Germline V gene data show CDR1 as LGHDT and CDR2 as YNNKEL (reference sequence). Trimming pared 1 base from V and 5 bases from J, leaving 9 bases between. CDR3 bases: TGTGCCAGCAGCCAAGCGGGACACCATAATTCACCCCTCCACTTT. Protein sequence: CASSQAGHHNSPLHF.

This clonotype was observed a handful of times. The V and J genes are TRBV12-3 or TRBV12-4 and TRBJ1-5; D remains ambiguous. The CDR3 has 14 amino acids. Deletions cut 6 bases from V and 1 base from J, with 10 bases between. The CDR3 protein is CASRTGISNQPQHF. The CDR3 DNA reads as TGTGCCAGCAGAACTGGTATCAGCAATCAGCCCCAGCATTTT.

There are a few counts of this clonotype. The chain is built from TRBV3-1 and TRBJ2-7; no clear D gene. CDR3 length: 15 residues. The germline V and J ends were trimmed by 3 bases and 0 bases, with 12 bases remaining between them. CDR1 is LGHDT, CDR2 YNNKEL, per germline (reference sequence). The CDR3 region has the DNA TGTGCCAGCAGCCACCCTTCTCATCGCTCCTACGAGCAGTACTTC. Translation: CASSHPSHRSYEQYF.

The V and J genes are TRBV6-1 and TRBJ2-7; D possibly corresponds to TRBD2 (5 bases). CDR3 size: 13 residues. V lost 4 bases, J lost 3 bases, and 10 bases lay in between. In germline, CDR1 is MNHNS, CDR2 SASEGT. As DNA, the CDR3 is TGTGCCAGCAGTGGAAGCGGAATCTACGAGCAGTACTTC. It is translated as CASSGSGIYEQYF.

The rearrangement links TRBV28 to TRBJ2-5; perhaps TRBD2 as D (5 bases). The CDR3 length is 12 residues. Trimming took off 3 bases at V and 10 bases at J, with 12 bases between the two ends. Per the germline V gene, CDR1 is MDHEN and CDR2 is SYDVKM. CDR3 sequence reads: CASSFEGEGQYF. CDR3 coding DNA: TGTGCCAGCAGTTTTGAAGGAGAGGGCCAGTACTTC.

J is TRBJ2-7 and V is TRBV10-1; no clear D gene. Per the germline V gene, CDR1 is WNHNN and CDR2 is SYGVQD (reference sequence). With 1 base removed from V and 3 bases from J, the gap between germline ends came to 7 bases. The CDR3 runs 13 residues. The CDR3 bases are TGCGCCAGCAGTGAGTTGGGCCACTACGAGCAGTACTTC. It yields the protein CASSELGHYEQYF.

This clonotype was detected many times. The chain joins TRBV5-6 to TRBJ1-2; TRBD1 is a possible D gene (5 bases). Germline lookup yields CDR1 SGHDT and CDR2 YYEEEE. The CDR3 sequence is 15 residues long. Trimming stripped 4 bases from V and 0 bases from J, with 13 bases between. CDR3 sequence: CASSEEGWANYGYTF. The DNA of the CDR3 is TGTGCCAGCAGCGAGGAGGGGTGGGCTAACTATGGCTACACCTTC. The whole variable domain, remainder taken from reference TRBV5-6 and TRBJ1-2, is DAGVTQSPTHLIKTRGQQVTLRCSPKSGHDTVSWYQQALGQGPQFIFQYYEEEERQRGNFPDRFSGHQFPNYSSELNVNALLLGDSALYLCASSEEGWANYGYTFGSGTRLTVV.

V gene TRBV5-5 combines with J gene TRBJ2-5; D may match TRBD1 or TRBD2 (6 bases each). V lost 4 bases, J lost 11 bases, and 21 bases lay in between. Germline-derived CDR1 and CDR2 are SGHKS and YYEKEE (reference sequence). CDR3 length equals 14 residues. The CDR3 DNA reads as TGTGCCAGCAGCCCGGTGGGGGGCCCCAATGAGCAGTACTTC. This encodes CASSPVGGPNEQYF.

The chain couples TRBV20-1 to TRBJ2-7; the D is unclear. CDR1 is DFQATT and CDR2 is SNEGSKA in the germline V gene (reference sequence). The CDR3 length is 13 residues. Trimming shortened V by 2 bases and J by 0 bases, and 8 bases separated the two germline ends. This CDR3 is CSARIGYSYEQYF. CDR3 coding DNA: TGCAGTGCTAGAATCGGGTACTCCTACGAGCAGTACTTC.

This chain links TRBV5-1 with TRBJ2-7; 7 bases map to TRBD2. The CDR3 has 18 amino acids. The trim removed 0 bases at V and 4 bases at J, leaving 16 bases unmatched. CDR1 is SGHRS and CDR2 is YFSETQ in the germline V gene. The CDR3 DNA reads TGCGCCAGCAGCTTGGAACCTCTGCTAGCGGATAGAGGGTACGAGCAGTACTTC. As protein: CASSLEPLLADRGYEQYF.

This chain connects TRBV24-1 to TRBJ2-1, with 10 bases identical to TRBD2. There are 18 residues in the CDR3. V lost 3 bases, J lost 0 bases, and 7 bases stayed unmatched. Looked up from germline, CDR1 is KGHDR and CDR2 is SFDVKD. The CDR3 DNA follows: TGTGCCACCAGTGATGCCCGTTCTAGCGGGAGCTCCTACAATGAGCAGTTCTTC. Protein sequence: CATSDARSSGSSYNEQFF.

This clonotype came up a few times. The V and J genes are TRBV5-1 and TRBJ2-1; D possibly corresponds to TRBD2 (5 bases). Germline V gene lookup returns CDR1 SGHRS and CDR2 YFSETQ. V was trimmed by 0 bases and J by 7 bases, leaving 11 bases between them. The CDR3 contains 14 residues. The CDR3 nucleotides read TGCGCCAGCAGCTTGGTGGGCGGAGGAAATGAGCAGTTCTTC. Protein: CASSLVGGGNEQFF.

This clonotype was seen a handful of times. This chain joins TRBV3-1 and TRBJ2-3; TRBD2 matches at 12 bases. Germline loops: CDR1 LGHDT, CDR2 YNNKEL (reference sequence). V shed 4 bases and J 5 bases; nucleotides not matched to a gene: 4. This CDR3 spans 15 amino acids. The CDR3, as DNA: TGTGCCAGCAGCCTCAGACTAGCGGGAGTAGATACGCAGTATTTT. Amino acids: CASSLRLAGVDTQYF.

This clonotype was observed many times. The CDR3 DNA follows: TGTGCCATCAGTGACGAGGGATCCATTCAGTACTTC. This encodes CAISDEGSIQYF. This chain connects TRBV10-3 to TRBJ2-4; weak D call: TRBD2 (5 bases). Germline assignment: CDR1 ENHRY and CDR2 SYGVKD. Trimming took off 3 bases at V and 9 bases at J, with 9 bases between the two ends. This CDR3 contains 12 residues.

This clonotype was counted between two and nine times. The CDR3 DNA is TGCAGTGCTGGACAGGGGAAGGGGGAGACCCAGTACTTC. Protein product: CSAGQGKGETQYF. The chain carries TRBV20-1 and TRBJ2-5; the match to TRBD1 covers 9 bases. This CDR3 is built from 13 residues. V gave up 5 bases and J gave up 5 bases; unmatched junction bases: 6. Per the germline V gene, CDR1 is DFQATT and CDR2 is SNEGSKA (reference sequence).

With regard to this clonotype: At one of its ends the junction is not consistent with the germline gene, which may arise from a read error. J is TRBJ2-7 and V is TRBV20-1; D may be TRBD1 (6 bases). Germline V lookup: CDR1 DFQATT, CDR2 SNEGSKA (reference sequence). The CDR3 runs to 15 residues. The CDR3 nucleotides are TGCAGTACTAGAGATCGAGGGGGTAAACCCTACGAGCAGTACTTC. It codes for CSTRDRGGKPYEQYF.

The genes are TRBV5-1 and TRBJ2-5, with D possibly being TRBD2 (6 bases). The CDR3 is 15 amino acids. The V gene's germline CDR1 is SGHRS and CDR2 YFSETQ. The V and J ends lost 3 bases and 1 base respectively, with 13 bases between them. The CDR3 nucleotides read TGCGCCAGCAGCTGGGCCGGGGGTGGCCAAGAGACCCAGTACTTC. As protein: CASSWAGGGQETQYF.

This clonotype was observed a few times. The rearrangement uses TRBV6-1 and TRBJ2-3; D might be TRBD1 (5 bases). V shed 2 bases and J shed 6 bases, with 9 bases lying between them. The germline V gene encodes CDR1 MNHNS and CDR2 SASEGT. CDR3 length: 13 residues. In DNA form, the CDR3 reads TGTGCCAGCAGTGAACTGAGACAGGATACGCAGTATTTT. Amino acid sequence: CASSELRQDTQYF.

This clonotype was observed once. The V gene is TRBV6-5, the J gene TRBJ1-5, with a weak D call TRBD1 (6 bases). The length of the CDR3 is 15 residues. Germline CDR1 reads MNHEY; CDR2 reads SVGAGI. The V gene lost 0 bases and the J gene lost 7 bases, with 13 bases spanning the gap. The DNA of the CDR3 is TGTGCCAGCAGTTACTCCCCAGGGGTAAACCAGCCCCAGCATTTT. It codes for CASSYSPGVNQPQHF.

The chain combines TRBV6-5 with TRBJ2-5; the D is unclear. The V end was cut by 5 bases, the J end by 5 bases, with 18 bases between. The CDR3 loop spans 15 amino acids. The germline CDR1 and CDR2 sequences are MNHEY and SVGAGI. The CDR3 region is CASSKGTRWGETQYF. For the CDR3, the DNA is TGTGCCAGCAGTAAGGGAACCAGGTGGGGTGAGACCCAGTACTTC.

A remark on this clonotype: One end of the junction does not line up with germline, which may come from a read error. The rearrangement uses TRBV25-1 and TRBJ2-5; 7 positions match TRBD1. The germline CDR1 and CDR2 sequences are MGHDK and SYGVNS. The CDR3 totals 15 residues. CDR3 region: CTSSEFGQDQETQYF. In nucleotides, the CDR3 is TGTACCAGCAGTGAATTCGGACAGGACCAAGAGACCCAGTACTTC. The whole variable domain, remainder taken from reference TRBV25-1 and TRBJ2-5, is EADIYQTPRYLVIGTGKKITLECSQTMGHDKMYWYQQDPGMELHLIHYSYGVNSTEKGDLSSESTVSRIRTEHFPLTLESARPSHTSQYLCTSSEFGQDQETQYFGPGTRLLVL.